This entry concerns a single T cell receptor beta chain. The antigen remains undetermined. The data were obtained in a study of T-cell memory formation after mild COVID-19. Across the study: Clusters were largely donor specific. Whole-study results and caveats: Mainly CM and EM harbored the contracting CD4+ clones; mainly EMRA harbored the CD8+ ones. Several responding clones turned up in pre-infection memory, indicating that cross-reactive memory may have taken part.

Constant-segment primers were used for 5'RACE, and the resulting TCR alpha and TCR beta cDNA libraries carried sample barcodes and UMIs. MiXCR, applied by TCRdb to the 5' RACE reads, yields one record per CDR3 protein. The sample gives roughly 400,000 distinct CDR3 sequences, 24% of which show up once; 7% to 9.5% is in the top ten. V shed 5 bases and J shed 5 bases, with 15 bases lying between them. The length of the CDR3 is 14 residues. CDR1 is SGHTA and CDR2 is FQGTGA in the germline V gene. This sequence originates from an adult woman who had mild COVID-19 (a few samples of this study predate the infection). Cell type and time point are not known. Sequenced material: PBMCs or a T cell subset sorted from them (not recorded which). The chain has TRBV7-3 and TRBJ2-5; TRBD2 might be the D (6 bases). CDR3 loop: CASSRGWGEETQYF. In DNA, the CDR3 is TGTGCCAGCAGCCGAGGGTGGGGGGAGGAGACCCAGTACTTC. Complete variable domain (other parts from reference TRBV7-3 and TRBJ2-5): GAGVSQTPSNKVTEKGKYVELRCDPISGHTALYWYRQSLGQGPEFLIYFQGTGAADDSGLPNDRFFAVRPEGSVSTLKIQRTERGDSAVYLCASSRGWGEETQYFGPGTRLLVL.